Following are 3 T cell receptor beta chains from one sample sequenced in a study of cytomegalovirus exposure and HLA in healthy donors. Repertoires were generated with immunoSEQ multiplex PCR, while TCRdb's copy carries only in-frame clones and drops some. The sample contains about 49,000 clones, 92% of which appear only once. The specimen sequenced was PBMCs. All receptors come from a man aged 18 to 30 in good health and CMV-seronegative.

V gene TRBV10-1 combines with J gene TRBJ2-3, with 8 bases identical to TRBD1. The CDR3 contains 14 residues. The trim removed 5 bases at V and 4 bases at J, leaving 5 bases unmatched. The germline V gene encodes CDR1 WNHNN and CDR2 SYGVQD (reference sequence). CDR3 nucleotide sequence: TGCGCCAGCAGTCGGACAGGGTCAGCAGATACGCAGTATTTT. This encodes CASSRTGSADTQYF.

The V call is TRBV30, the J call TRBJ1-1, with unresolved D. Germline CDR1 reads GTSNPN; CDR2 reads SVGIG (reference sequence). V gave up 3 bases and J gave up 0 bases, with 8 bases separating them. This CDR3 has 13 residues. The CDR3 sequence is CAWSATVNTEAFF. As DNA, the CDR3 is TGTGCCTGGAGCGCTACGGTGAACACTGAAGCTTTCTTT.

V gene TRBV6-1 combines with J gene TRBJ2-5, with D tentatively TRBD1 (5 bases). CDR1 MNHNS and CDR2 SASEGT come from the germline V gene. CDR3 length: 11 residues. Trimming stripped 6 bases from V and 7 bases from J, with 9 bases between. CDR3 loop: CASSLGVTQYF. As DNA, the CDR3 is TGTGCCAGCAGCTTAGGGGTGACCCAGTACTTC.